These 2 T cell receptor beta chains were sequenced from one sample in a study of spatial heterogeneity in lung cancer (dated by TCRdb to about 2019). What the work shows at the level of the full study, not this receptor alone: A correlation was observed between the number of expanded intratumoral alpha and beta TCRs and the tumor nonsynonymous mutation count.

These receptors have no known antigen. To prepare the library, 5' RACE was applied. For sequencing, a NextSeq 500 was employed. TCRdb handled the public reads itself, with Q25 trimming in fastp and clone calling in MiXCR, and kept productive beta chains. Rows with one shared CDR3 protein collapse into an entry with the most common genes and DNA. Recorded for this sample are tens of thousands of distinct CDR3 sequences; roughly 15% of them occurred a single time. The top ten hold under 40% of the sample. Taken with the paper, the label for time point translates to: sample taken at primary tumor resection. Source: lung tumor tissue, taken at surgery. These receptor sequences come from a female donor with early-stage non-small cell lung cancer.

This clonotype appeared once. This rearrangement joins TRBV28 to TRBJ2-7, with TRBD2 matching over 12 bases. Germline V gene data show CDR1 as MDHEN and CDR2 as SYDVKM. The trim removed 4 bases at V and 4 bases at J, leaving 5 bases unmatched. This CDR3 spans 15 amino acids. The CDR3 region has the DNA TGTGCCAGCAGTTCTCTAGCGGGAGGGCCGTACGAGCAGTACTTC. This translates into CASSSLAGGPYEQYF. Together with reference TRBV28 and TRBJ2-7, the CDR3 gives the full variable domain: DVKVTQSSRYLVKRTGEKVFLECVQDMDHENMFWYRQDPGLGLRLIYFSYDVKMKEKGDIPEGYSVSREKKERFSLILESASTNQTSMYLCASSSLAGGPYEQYFGPGTRLTVT.

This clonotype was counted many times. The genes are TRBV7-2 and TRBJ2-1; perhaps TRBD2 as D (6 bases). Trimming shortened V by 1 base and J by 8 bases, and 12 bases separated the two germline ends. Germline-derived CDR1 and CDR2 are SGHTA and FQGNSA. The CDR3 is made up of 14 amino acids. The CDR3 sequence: CASSLEIGSDEQFF. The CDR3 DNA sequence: TGTGCCAGCAGCTTAGAAATCGGGAGTGATGAGCAGTTCTTC.